This TCR beta chain was recorded in a study of blood T cell repertoires in COVID-19. In the study overall: Collection of acute and convalescent COVID-19 samples took place in the United States, Italy and Spain. T cells, B-cell-depleted T cells, or PBMCs provided the cDNA or gDNA that served as material.

CDR1 and CDR2 from the germline V gene are SGHNT and YENEEA. The CDR3 totals 16 residues. Losses at the gene ends were 5 bases for V and 1 base for J; bases not matched to a gene: 7. Patients of the Seattle cohort, enrolled during active infection, were followed longitudinally. Method: immunoSEQ multiplex PCR; TCRdb's copy keeps in-frame clones and lacks some. The sample records 350,000 to 500,000 clones, roughly 89% being singletons. The rearrangement joins TRBV11-3 to TRBJ2-7; 11 bases map to TRBD2. The sequence was obtained from a man between 18 and 35 years old with COVID-19, enrolled during active disease. The specimen sequenced was peripheral blood. For the CDR3, the DNA is TGTGCCAGCAGCCCAAATCTAGCGGGAGGTTCCTACGAGCAGTACTTC. Amino acid sequence: CASSPNLAGGSYEQYF.